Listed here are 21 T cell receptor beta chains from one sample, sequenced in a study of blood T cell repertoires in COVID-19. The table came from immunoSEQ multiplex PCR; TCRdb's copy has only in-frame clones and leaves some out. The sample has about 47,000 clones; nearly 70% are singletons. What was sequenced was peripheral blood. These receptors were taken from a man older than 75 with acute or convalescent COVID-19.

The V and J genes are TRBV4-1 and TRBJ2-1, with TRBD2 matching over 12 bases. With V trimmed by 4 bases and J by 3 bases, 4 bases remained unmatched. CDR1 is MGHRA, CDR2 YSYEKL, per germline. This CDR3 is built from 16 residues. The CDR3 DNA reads TGCGCCAGCAGCCTAGGACTAGCGGGGAGCTACAATGAGCAGTTCTTC. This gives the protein CASSLGLAGSYNEQFF.

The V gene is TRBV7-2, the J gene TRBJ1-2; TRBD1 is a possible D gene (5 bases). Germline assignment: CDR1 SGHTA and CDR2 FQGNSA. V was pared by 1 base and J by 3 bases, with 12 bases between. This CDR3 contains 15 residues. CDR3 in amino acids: CASSLGGLTDYGYTF. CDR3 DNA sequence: TGTGCCAGCAGCTTAGGAGGCTTGACAGACTATGGCTACACCTTC. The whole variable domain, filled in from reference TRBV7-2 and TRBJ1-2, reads GAGVSQSPSNKVTEKGKDVELRCDPISGHTALYWYRQSLGQGLEFLIYFQGNSAPDKSGLPSDRFSAERTGGSVSTLTIQRTQQEDSAVYLCASSLGGLTDYGYTFGSGTRLTVV.

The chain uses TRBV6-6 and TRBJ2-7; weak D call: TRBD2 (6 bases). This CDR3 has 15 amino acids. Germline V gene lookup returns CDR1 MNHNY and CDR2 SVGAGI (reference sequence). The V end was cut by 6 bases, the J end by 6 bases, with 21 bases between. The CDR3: CASSSVQGGLGEQYF. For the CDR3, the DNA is TGTGCCAGCAGCTCCGTCCAGGGAGGTTTGGGCGAGCAGTACTTC.

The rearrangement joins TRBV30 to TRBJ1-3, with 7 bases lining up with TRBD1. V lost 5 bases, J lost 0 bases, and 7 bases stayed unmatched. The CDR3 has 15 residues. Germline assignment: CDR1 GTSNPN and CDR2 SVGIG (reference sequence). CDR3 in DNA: TGTGCCTGGGGTACAGGGGCGATCTCTGGAAACACCATATATTTT. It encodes CAWGTGAISGNTIYF.

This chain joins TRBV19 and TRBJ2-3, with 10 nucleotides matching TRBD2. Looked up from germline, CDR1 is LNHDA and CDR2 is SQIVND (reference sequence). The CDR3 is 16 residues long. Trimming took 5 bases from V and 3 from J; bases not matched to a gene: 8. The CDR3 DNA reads TGTGCCAGTAGTCTTCATAGGACTAGCGGTACAGATACGCAGTATTTT. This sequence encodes CASSLHRTSGTDTQYF.

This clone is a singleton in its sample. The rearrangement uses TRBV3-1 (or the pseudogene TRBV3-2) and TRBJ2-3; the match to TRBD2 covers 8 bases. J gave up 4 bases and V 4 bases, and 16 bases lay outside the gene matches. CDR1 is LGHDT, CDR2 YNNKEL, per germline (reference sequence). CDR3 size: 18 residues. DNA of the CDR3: TGTGCCAGCAGCCCCCAGGGACTAGGGTCTATCCCCGCAGATACGCAGTATTTT. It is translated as CASSPQGLGSIPADTQYF.

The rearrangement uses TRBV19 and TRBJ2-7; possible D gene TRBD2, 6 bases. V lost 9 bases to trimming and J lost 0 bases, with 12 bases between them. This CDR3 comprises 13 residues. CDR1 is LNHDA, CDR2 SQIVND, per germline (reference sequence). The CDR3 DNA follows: TGTGCCAGCGCGGCGGGGATCTCCTACGAGCAGTACTTC. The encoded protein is CASAAGISYEQYF.

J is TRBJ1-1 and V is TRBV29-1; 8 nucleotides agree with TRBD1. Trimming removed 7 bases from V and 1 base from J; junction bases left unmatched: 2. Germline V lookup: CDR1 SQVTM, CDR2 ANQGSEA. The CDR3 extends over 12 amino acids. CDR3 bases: TGCAGCGCAGGGACAGGGAACACTGAAGCTTTCTTT. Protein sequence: CSAGTGNTEAFF.

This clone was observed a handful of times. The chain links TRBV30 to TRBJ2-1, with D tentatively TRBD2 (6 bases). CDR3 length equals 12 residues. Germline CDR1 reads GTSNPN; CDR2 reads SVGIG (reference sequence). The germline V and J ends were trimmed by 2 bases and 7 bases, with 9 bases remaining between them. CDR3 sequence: CAWSPLANEQFF. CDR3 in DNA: TGTGCCTGGAGTCCTCTAGCGAATGAGCAGTTCTTC.

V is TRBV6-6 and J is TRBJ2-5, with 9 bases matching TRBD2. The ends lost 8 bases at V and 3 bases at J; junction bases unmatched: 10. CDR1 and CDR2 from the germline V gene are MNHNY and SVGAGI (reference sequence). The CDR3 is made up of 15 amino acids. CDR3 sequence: CASALPVAGEETQYF. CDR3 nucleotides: TGTGCCAGCGCCCTCCCAGTAGCGGGGGAAGAGACCCAGTACTTC.

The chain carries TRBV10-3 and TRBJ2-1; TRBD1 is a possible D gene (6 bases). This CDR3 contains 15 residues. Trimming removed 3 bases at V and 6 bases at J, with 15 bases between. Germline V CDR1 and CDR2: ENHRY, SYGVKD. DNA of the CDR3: TGTGCCATCAGTGATGGGACAAAGTCTTTCAATGAGCAGTTCTTC. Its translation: CAISDGTKSFNEQFF.

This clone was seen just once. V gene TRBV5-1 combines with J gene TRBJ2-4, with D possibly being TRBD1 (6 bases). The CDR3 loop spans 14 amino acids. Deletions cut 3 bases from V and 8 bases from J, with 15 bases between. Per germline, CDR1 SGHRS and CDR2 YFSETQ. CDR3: CASSSQGSEDIQYF. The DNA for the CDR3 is TGCGCCAGCAGCTCACAGGGAAGTGAAGACATTCAGTACTTC.

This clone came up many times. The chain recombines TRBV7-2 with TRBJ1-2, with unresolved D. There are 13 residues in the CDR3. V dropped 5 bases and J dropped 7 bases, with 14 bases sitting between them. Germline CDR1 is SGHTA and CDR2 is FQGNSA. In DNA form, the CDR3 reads TGTGCCAGCAGCACCCCCCCGCACTTTGGCTACACCTTC. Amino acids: CASSTPPHFGYTF.

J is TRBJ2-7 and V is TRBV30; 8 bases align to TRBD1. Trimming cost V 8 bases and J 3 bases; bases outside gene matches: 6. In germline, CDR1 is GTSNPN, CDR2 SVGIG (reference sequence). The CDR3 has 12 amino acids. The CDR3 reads CAHDRGSYEQYF. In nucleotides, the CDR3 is TGTGCCCATGACAGGGGCAGCTACGAGCAGTACTTC.

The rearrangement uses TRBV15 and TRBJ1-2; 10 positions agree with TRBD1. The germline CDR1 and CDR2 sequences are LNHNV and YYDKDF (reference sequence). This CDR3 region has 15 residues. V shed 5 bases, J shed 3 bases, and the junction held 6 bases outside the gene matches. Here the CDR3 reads CATSPRTGGDYGYTF. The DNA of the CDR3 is TGTGCCACCAGCCCAAGGACAGGGGGGGACTATGGCTACACCTTC. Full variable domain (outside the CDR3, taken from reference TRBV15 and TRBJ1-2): DAMVIQNPRYQVTQFGKPVTLSCSQTLNHNVMYWYQQKSSQAPKLLFHYYDKDFNNEADTPDNFQSRRPNTSFCFLDIRSPGLGDTAMYLCATSPRTGGDYGYTFGSGTRLTVV.

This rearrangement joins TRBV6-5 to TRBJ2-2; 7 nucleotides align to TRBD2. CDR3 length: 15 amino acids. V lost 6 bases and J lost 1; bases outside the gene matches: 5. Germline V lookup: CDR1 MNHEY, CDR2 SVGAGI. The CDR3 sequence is CASSASSGNTGELFF. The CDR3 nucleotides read TGTGCCAGCAGCGCATCTAGCGGGAACACCGGGGAGCTGTTTTTT.

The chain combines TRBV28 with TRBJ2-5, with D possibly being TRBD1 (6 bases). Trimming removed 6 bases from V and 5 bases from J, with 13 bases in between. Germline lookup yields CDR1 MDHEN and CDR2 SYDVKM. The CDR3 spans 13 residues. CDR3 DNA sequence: TGTGCCAGCAGAACCAGGGGTTCCGAGACCCAGTACTTC. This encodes CASRTRGSETQYF.

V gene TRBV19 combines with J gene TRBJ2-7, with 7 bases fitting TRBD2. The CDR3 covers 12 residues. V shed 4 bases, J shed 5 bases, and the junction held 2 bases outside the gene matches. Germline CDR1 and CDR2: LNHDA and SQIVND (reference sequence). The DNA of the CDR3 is TGTGCCAGTAGTACTAGCGGAGACGAGCAGTACTTC. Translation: CASSTSGDEQYF. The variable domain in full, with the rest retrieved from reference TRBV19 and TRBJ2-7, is DGGITQSPKYLFRKEGQNVTLSCEQNLNHDAMYWYRQDPGQGLRLIYYSQIVNDFQKGDIAEGYSVSREKKESFPLTVTSAQKNPTAFYLCASSTSGDEQYFGPGTRLTVT.

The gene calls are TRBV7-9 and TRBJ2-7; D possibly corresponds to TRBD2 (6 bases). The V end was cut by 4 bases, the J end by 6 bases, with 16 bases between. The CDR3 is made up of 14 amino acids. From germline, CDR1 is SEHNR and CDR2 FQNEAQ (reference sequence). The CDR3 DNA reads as TGTGCCAGCAGCTCCAGCGGGCGAGGTGGCGAGCAGTACTTC. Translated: CASSSSGRGGEQYF.

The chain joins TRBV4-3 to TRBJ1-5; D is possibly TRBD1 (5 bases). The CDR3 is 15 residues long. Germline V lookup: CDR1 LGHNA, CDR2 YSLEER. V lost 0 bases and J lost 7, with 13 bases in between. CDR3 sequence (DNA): TGCGCCAGCAGCCAAGATCTTTCCGGGGGGCAGCCCCAGCATTTT. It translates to CASSQDLSGGQPQHF.

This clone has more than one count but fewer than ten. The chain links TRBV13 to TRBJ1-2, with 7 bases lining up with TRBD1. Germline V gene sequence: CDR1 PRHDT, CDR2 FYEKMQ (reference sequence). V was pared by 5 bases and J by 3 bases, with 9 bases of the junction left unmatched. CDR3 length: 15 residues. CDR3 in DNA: TGTGCCAGCAGCGGACGACCGGGACAGCACTATGGCTACACCTTC. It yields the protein CASSGRPGQHYGYTF.